Listed below are T cell receptor beta chains from one sample, sequenced in a study of blood T cell repertoires in COVID-19. Sequencing was performed with immunoSEQ multiplex PCR; in TCRdb, only in-frame clones are kept and a portion is missing. The sample lists 55,000 to 70,000 clones, about 88% occurring once. Sequenced material: PBMCs or T cells enriched from blood (not recorded which). These receptors all come from a woman aged 40 to 49 who had recovered from COVID-19. CDR3s include the opening cysteine and the closing phenylalanine or tryptophan. The D gene is left open where the match is weak. The size of a clone is reported for some rows only, either as once, few or many, or as a class for expanded clones.

CDR3 length: 13
J gene: TRBJ1-2
clone size: NA
D gene: NA
V gene: TRBV7-2
CDR3 DNA: TGTGCCAGCAGCTTAGCGCGGTTGCGTGGCTACACCTTC
CDR3 protein: CASSLARLRGYTF

CDR3 length: 15
J gene: TRBJ1-2
clone size: NA
D gene: TRBD1
V gene: TRBV7-9
CDR3 DNA: TGTGCCAGCAGCGTCACAGGGGGCGGGAACTATGGCTACACCTTC
CDR3 protein: CASSVTGGGNYGYTF

CDR3 length: 14
J gene: TRBJ2-5
clone size: NA
D gene: TRBD2
V gene: TRBV9
CDR3 DNA: TGTGCCAGCAGCGGCCGCGGGGGGGAAGAGACCCAGTACTTC
CDR3 protein: CASSGRGGEETQYF

CDR3 length: 16
J gene: TRBJ2-1
clone size: NA
D gene: TRBD2
V gene: TRBV18
CDR3 DNA: TGTGCCAGCTCACCGCCGGGACTAGCGGGTTACAATGAGCAGTTCTTC
CDR3 protein: CASSPPGLAGYNEQFF

CDR3 length: 13
J gene: TRBJ2-7
clone size: NA
D gene: NA
V gene: TRBV12-3/TRBV12-4
CDR3 DNA: TGTGCCAGCAGTCCCGACATACCCTACGAGCAGTACTTC
CDR3 protein: CASSPDIPYEQYF

CDR3 length: 14
J gene: TRBJ1-4
clone size: NA
D gene: NA
V gene: TRBV27
CDR3 DNA: TGTGCCAGCCGGCGAGGAGCAACTAATGAAAAACTGTTTTTT
CDR3 protein: CASRRGATNEKLFF

CDR3 length: 13
J gene: TRBJ2-2
clone size: NA
D gene: NA
V gene: TRBV6-5
CDR3 DNA: TGTGCCAGCAGAAGGGAGGCCACCGGGGAGCTGTTTTTT
CDR3 protein: CASRREATGELFF

CDR3 length: 12
J gene: TRBJ2-5
clone size: NA
D gene: NA
V gene: TRBV5-4
CDR3 DNA: TGTGCCAGCAGTGACTTCCAAGAGACCCAGTACTTC
CDR3 protein: CASSDFQETQYF

CDR3 length: 12
J gene: TRBJ2-1
clone size: once
D gene: TRBD2
V gene: TRBV6-5
CDR3 DNA: TGTGCCAGCAGGCGTACTAGCGGTGAGCAGTTCTTC
CDR3 protein: CASRRTSGEQFF

CDR3 length: 13
J gene: TRBJ1-2
clone size: NA
D gene: NA
V gene: TRBV15
CDR3 DNA: TGTGCCACCAGCGGGGGGGGAGGCTATGGCTACACCTTC
CDR3 protein: CATSGGGGYGYTF

CDR3 length: 14
J gene: TRBJ2-7
clone size: NA
D gene: TRBD2
V gene: TRBV18
CDR3 DNA: TGTGCCAGCTCACCTTCGGGGGGGGCCTACGAGCAGTACTTC
CDR3 protein: CASSPSGGAYEQYF

CDR3 length: 16
J gene: TRBJ2-1
clone size: NA
D gene: TRBD2
V gene: TRBV7-6
CDR3 DNA: TGTGCCAGCAGCTCCCCGACTAGCGGGGGGAACAATGAGCAGTTCTTC
CDR3 protein: CASSSPTSGGNNEQFF

CDR3 length: 15
J gene: TRBJ2-3
clone size: once
D gene: TRBD2
V gene: TRBV29-1
CDR3 DNA: TGCAGCGTGACCCTCACAGCGGGGGGAGGAGATACGCAGTATTTT
CDR3 protein: CSVTLTAGGGDTQYF

CDR3 length: 18
J gene: TRBJ2-2
clone size: NA
D gene: NA
V gene: TRBV7-9
CDR3 DNA: TGTGCCAGCAGCTTTTCATTTCCGGGACACCCGGGCAGCGGGGAGCTGTTTTTT
CDR3 protein: CASSFSFPGHPGSGELFF

CDR3 length: 17
J gene: TRBJ2-5
clone size: NA
D gene: TRBD2
V gene: TRBV24-1
CDR3 DNA: TGTGCCACCAGTGATTTTTGGTTGGCGGGGGGACGAGAGACCCAGTACTTC
CDR3 protein: CATSDFWLAGGRETQYF

CDR3 length: 14
J gene: TRBJ1-2
clone size: NA
D gene: NA
V gene: TRBV20-1
CDR3 DNA: TGCAGTGCTAGTAGGCTCCAGGGAGGCTATGGCTACACCTTC
CDR3 protein: CSASRLQGGYGYTF

CDR3 length: 16
J gene: TRBJ1-1
clone size: NA
D gene: TRBD1
V gene: TRBV9
CDR3 DNA: TGTGCCAGCAGCCCGCGACAGGGGTCCTTGAACACTGAAGCTTTCTTT
CDR3 protein: CASSPRQGSLNTEAFF

CDR3 length: 16
J gene: TRBJ1-1
clone size: NA
D gene: NA
V gene: TRBV5-4
CDR3 DNA: TGTGCCAGCAGCTTACTTCGGGGGGGATTGAACACTGAAGCTTTCTTT
CDR3 protein: CASSLLRGGLNTEAFF

CDR3 length: 16
J gene: TRBJ1-1
clone size: NA
D gene: NA
V gene: TRBV27
CDR3 DNA: TGTGCCACCAAACCCGTCGGGGGGCAGGGCGGCACTGAAGCTTTCTTT
CDR3 protein: CATKPVGGQGGTEAFF

CDR3 length: 16
J gene: TRBJ2-5
clone size: NA
D gene: NA
V gene: TRBV7-9
CDR3 DNA: TGTGCCAGCAGCTCTTTTACTGACAGGCTCCAAGAGACCCAGTACTTC
CDR3 protein: CASSSFTDRLQETQYF

CDR3 length: 15
J gene: TRBJ2-7
clone size: NA
D gene: NA
V gene: TRBV6-5
CDR3 DNA: TGTGCCAGCAGTTATTCTGGGGGCGGCGGCTACGAGCAGTACTTC
CDR3 protein: CASSYSGGGGYEQYF

CDR3 length: 16
J gene: TRBJ1-5
clone size: NA
D gene: TRBD1
V gene: TRBV5-1
CDR3 DNA: TGCGCCAGCAGCCGGGGGACAGGGGGGAGCAATCAGCCCCAGCATTTT
CDR3 protein: CASSRGTGGSNQPQHF

CDR3 length: 15
J gene: TRBJ2-3
clone size: once
D gene: NA
V gene: TRBV18
CDR3 DNA: TGTGCCAGCTCACCACCCATACAGAGCACAGATACGCAGTATTTT
CDR3 protein: CASSPPIQSTDTQYF

CDR3 length: 11
J gene: TRBJ1-2
clone size: NA
D gene: NA
V gene: TRBV10-3
CDR3 DNA: TGTGCCATCAGTGTCGGGGATCTTCGCACCTTC
CDR3 protein: CAISVGDLRTF

CDR3 length: 19
J gene: TRBJ2-2
clone size: once
D gene: TRBD1
V gene: TRBV24-1
CDR3 DNA: TGTGCCACCAGTGATTTTTGGTCCCCCCAGGGGGCAAACACCGGGGAGCTGTTTTTT
CDR3 protein: CATSDFWSPQGANTGELFF

CDR3 length: 12
J gene: TRBJ1-2
clone size: NA
D gene: NA
V gene: TRBV11-2
CDR3 DNA: TGTGCCAGCAGCCTTCAGGGTACTGGCTACACCTTC
CDR3 protein: CASSLQGTGYTF

CDR3 length: 16
J gene: TRBJ2-7
clone size: NA
D gene: NA
V gene: TRBV5-6
CDR3 DNA: TGTGCCAGCAGCCCCGGGGGTTCGCCAGTTCCCTACGAGCAGTACTTC
CDR3 protein: CASSPGGSPVPYEQYF

CDR3 length: 12
J gene: TRBJ2-7
clone size: once
D gene: NA
V gene: TRBV3-1/TRBV3-2
CDR3 DNA: TGTGCCAGCGGAGGCAGCGACTACGAGCAGTACTTC
CDR3 protein: CASGGSDYEQYF

CDR3 length: 13
J gene: TRBJ2-5
clone size: NA
D gene: NA
V gene: TRBV29-1
CDR3 DNA: TGCAGCGTTGCACAGGCCGTACAAGAGACCCAGTACTTC
CDR3 protein: CSVAQAVQETQYF

CDR3 length: 14
J gene: TRBJ2-5
clone size: NA
D gene: TRBD1
V gene: TRBV7-8
CDR3 DNA: TGTGCCAGCAGCTTAGGGACAGGTCAAGAGACCCAGTACTTC
CDR3 protein: CASSLGTGQETQYF

CDR3 length: 14
J gene: TRBJ1-1
clone size: NA
D gene: TRBD1
V gene: TRBV29-1
CDR3 DNA: TGCAGCGTCGGTGAGACAGGGGCAGGGACTGAAGCTTTCTTT
CDR3 protein: CSVGETGAGTEAFF

CDR3 length: 12
J gene: TRBJ2-1
clone size: NA
D gene: NA
V gene: TRBV11-3
CDR3 DNA: TGTGCCAGCAGCTCCGGTTACAATGAGCAGTTCTTC
CDR3 protein: CASSSGYNEQFF

CDR3 length: 17
J gene: TRBJ2-1
clone size: NA
D gene: TRBD2
V gene: TRBV24-1
CDR3 DNA: TGTGCCACCAGTGATCCTCAACTAGCGGGGGGGCGTAATGAGCAGTTCTTC
CDR3 protein: CATSDPQLAGGRNEQFF

CDR3 length: 13
J gene: TRBJ1-2
clone size: NA
D gene: TRBD1
V gene: TRBV3-1/TRBV3-2
CDR3 DNA: TGTGCCAGCGTCTCCGGGACAGGTGGTGGCTACACCTTC
CDR3 protein: CASVSGTGGGYTF

CDR3 length: 18
J gene: TRBJ1-1
clone size: NA
D gene: NA
V gene: TRBV9
CDR3 DNA: TGTGCCAGCAGCGTAGTCCCGGGAAAGTCACCAAGGGGGACTGAAGCTTTCTTT
CDR3 protein: CASSVVPGKSPRGTEAFF

CDR3 length: 13
J gene: TRBJ1-1
clone size: NA
D gene: NA
V gene: TRBV11-3
CDR3 DNA: TGTGCCAGCAGCCTCCCGGACAGCCCTGAAGCTTTCTTT
CDR3 protein: CASSLPDSPEAFF

CDR3 length: 15
J gene: TRBJ2-1
clone size: NA
D gene: NA
V gene: TRBV14
CDR3 DNA: TGTGCCAGCAGCCAAGACTGGGGGGGGGCAAATGAGCAGTTCTTC
CDR3 protein: CASSQDWGGANEQFF